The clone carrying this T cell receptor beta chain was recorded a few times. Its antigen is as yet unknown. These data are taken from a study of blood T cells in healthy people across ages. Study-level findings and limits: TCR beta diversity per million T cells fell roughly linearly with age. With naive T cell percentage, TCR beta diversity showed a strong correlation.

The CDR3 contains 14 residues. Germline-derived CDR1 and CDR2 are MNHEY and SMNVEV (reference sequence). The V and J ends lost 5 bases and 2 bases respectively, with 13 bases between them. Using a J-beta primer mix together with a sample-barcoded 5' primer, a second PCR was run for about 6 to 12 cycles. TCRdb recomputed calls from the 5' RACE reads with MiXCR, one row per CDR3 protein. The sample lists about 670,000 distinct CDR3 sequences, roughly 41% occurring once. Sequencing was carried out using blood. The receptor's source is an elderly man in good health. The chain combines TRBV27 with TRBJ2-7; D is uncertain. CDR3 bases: TGTGCCAGCAGTGCCCGTCTACTGACCTACGAGCAGTACTTC. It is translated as CASSARLLTYEQYF.